This T cell receptor (beta chain) is drawn from a study of CD8 T cells in ankylosing spondylitis. General study points: Clones that were linked to disease were CD8+ and were relatively rare in peripheral blood. Seemingly characteristic of ankylosing spondylitis blood was a TCR beta motif consisting of about 8 highly homologous variants. The authors reported significant enrichment of disease-linked clones in matched ankylosing spondylitis synovial fluid. In synovial fluid and blood from reactive arthritis, some motif variants were previously reported.

Library preparation for TCR beta used quantitative 5'-RACE with molecular barcodes. TCRdb ran MiXCR on the 5' RACE reads and lists one entry per CDR3 protein. The data contain hundreds of thousands of distinct CDR3 sequences, more than 25% of them singletons. Germline lookup yields CDR1 SQVTM and CDR2 ANQGSEA. Trimming left V 4 bases short and J 2 bases short, with 8 bases between. This CDR3 contains 12 residues. With regard to this clonotype: The target antigen is unknown.

The TCR originated in a male donor with ankylosing spondylitis. The chain employs TRBV29-1 and TRBJ2-5, with a weak D call TRBD2 (5 bases). Sequencing used blood, either unsorted or a sorted T cell fraction (not recorded which). CDR3 DNA: TGCAGCGTTGGAGGACTTCAAGAGACCCAGTACTTC. Amino acid sequence: CSVGGLQETQYF. Looking up the rest from reference TRBV29-1 and TRBJ2-5 gives the full variable domain: SAVISQKPSRDICQRGTSLTIQCQVDSQVTMMFWYRQQPGQSLTLIATANQGSEATYESGFVIDKFPISRPNLTFSTLTVSNMSPEDSSIYLCSVGGLQETQYFGPGTRLLVL.